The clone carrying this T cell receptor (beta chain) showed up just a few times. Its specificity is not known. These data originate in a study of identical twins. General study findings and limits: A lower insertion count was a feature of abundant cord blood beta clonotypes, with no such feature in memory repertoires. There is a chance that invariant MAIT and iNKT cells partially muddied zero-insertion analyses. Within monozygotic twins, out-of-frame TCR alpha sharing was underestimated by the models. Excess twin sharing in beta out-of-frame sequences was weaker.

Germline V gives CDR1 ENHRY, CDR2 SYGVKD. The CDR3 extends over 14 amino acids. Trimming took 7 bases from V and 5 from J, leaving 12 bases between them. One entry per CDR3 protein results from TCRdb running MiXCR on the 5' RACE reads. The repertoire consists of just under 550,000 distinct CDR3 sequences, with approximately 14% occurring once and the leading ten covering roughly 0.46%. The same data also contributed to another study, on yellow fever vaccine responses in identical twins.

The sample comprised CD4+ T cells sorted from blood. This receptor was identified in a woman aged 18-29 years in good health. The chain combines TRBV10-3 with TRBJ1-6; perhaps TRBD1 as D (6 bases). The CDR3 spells CAIKGGGDNSPLHF. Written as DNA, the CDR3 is TGTGCCATCAAGGGGGGAGGGGATAATTCACCCCTCCACTTT.